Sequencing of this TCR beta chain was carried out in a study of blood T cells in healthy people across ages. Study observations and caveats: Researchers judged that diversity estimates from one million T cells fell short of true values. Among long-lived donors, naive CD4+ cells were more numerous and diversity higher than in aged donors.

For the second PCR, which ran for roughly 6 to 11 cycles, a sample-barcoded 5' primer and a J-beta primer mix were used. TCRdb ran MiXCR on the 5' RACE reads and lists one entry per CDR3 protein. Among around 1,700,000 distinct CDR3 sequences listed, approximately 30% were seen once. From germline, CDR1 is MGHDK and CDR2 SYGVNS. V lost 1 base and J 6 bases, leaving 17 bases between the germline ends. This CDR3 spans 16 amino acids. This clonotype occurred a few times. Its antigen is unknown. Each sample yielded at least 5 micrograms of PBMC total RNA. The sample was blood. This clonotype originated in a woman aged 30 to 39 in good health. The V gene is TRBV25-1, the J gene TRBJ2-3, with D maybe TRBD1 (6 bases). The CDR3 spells CASSEFRTDGTDTQYF. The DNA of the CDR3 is TGTGCCAGCAGTGAATTCCGGACAGACGGTACGGATACGCAGTATTTT.